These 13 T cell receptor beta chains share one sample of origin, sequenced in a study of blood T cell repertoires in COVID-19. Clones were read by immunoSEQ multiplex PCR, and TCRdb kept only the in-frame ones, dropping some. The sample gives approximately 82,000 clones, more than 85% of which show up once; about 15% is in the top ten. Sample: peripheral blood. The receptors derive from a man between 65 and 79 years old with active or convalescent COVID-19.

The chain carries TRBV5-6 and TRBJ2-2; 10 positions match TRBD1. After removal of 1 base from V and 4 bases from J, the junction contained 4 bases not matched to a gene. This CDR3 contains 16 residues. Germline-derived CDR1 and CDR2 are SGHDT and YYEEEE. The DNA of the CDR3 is TGTGCCAGCAGCTTGTGGGACAGGGGTCGCACCGGGGAGCTGTTTTTT. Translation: CASSLWDRGRTGELFF.

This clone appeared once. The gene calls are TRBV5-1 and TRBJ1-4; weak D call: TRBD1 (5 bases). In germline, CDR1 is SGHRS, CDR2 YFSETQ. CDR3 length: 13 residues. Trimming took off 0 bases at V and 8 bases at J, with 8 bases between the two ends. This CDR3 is CASSLEGQEKLFF. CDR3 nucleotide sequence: TGCGCCAGCAGCTTGGAAGGACAAGAAAAACTGTTTTTT.

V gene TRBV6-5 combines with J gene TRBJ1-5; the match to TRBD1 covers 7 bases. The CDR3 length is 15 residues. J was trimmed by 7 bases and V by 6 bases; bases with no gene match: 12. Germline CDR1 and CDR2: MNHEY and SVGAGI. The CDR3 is CASSYGTASGQPQHF. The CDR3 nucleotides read TGTGCCAGCAGCTACGGGACAGCTTCAGGGCAGCCCCAGCATTTT.

The CDR3 DNA sequence: TGTGCCAGCAAAGGTAGCGGGACAAATGAGCAGTTCTTC. This sequence encodes CASKGSGTNEQFF. J is TRBJ2-1 and V is TRBV6-5; 8 bases align to TRBD2. V shed 7 bases, J shed 7 bases, and the junction held 6 bases outside the gene matches. The CDR3 is made up of 13 amino acids. Looked up from germline, CDR1 is MNHEY and CDR2 is SVGAGI.

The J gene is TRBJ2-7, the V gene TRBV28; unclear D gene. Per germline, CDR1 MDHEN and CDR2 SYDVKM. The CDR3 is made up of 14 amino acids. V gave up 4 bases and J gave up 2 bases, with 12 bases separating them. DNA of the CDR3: TGTGCCAGCAGTTCACCAACACCTCCCTACGAGCAGTACTTC. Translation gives CASSSPTPPYEQYF.

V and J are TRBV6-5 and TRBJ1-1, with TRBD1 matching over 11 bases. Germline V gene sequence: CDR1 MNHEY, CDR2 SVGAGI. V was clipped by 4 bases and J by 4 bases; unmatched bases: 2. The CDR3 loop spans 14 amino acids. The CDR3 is CASSLGTGGTEAFF. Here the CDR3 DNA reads TGTGCCAGCAGTTTGGGGACAGGGGGCACTGAAGCTTTCTTT.

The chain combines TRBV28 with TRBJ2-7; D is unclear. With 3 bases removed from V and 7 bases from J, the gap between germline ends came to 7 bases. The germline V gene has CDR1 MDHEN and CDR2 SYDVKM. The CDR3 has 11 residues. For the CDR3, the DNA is TGTGCCAGCAGTTTGACACGGGAGCAGTACTTC. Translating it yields CASSLTREQYF.

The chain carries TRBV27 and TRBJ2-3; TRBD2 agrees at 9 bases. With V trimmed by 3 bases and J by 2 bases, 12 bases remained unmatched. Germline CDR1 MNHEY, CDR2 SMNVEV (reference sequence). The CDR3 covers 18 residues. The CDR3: CASSLAWAREGSTDTQYF. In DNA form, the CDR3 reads TGTGCCAGCAGTTTGGCCTGGGCGCGGGAGGGTTCCACAGATACGCAGTATTTT.

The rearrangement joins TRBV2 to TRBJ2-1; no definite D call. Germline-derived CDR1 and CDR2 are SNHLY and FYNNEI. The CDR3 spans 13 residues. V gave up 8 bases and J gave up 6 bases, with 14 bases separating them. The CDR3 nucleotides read TGTGCCAGCGAAATGACACTCTTCAATGAGCAGTTCTTC. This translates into CASEMTLFNEQFF.

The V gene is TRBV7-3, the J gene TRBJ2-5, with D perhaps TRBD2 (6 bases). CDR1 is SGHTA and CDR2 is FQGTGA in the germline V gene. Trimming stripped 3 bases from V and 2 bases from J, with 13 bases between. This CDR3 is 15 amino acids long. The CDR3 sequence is CASSLQGGIQETQYF. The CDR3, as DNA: TGTGCCAGCAGCTTGCAGGGAGGTATACAAGAGACCCAGTACTTC.

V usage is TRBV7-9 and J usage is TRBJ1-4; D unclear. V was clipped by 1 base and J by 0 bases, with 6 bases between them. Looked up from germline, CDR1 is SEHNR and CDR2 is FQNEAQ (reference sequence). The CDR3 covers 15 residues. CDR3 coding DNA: TGTGCCAGCAGCTTAGTAGAGTCAACTAATGAAAAACTGTTTTTT. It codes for CASSLVESTNEKLFF.

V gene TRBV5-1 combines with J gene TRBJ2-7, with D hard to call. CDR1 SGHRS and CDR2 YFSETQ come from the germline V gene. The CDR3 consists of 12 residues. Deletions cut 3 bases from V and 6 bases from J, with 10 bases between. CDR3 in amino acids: CASSSTSSEQYF. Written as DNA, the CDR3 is TGCGCCAGCAGCTCTACGTCGAGCGAGCAGTACTTC. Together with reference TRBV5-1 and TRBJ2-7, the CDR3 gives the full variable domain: KAGVTQTPRYLIKTRGQQVTLSCSPISGHRSVSWYQQTPGQGLQFLFEYFSETQRNKGNFPGRFSGRQFSNSRSEMNVSTLELGDSALYLCASSSTSSEQYFGPGTRLTVT.

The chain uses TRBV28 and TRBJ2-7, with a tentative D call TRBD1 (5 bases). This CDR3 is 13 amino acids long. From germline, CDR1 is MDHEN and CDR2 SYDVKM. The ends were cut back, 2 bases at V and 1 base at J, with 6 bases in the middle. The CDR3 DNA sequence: TGTGCCAGCAGTTTAAGACAGTCCTACGAGCAGTACTTC. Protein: CASSLRQSYEQYF.